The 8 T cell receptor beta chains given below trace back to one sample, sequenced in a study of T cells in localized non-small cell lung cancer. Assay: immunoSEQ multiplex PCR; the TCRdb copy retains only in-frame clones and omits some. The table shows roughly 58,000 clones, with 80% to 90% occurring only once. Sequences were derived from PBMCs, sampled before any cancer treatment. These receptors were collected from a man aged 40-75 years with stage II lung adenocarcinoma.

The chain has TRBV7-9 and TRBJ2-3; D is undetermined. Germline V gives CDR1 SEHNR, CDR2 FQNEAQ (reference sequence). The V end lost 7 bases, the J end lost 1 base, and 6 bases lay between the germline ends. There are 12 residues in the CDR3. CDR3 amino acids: CASNWGTDTQYF. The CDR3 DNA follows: TGTGCCAGCAACTGGGGCACAGATACGCAGTATTTT.

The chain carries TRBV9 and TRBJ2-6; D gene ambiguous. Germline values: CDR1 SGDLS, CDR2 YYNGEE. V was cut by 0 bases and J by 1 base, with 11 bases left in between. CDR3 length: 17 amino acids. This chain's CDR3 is CASSVDPARSGANVLTF. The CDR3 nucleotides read TGTGCCAGCAGCGTAGACCCGGCAAGGTCTGGGGCCAACGTCCTGACTTTC.

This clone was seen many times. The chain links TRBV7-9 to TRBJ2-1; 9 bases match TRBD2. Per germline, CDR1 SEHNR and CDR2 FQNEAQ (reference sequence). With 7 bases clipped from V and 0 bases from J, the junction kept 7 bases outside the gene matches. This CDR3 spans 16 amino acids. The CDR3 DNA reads TGTGCCAGCACCCCAGCGGGAGGCCGCTCCTACAATGAGCAGTTCTTC. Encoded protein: CASTPAGGRSYNEQFF.

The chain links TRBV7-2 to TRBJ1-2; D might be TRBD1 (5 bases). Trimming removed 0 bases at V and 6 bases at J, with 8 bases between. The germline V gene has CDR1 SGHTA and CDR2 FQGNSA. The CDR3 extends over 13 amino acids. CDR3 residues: CASSLAGADGYTF. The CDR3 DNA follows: TGTGCCAGCAGCTTAGCAGGGGCGGATGGCTACACCTTC.

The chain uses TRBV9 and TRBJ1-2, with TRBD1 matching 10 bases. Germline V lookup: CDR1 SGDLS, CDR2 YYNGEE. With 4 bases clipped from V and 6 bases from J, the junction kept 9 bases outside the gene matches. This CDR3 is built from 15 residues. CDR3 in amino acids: CASSLRSGTGDGYTF. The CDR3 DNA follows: TGTGCCAGCAGCCTCCGCTCCGGGACAGGGGATGGCTACACCTTC.

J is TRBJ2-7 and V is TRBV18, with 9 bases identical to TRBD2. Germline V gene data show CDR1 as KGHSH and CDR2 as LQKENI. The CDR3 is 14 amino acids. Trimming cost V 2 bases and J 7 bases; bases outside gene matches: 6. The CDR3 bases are TGTGCCAGCTCACCAGCGGGAGGGCCAGGAGAGCAGTACTTC. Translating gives CASSPAGGPGEQYF. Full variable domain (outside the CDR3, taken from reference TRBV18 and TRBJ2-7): NAGVMQNPRHLVRRRGQEARLRCSPMKGHSHVYWYRQLPEEGLKFMVYLQKENIIDESGMPKERFSAEFPKEGPSILRIQQVVRGDSAAYFCASSPAGGPGEQYFGPGTRLTVT.

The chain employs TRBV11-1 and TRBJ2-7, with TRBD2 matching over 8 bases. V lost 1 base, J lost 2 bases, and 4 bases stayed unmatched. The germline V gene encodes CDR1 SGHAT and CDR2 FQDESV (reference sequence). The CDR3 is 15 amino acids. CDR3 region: CASSLDLAGTYEQYF. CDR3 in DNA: TGTGCCAGCAGCTTAGACTTAGCGGGAACCTACGAGCAGTACTTC.

CDR3 nucleotide sequence: TGTGCCTGGAGTGTCACAACCGCGGGGAGTGGCTACACCTTC. Translating gives CAWSVTTAGSGYTF. The V call is TRBV30, the J call TRBJ1-2; D ambiguous. There are 14 residues in the CDR3. Germline loops: CDR1 GTSNPN, CDR2 SVGIG (reference sequence). The ends were cut back, 0 bases at V and 7 bases at J, with 15 bases in the middle.